This entry concerns a single TCR beta chain. Its antigen is currently unknown. This clone may be a read error of a much larger clone one base away. The sample comes from a study of circulating CD8 cells and anti-PD-1 response in melanoma. Across the study: About 45% of the 13 patients had prior targeted therapy or immunotherapy; seven did not. Response groups: complete/partial responders versus stable/progressive non-responders. Study-wide points: Peptide assays on expanded sorted subsets replaced tumor-based reactivity testing.

Each library started from roughly 16 ng of total RNA using the QIAseq Immune Repertoire TCR panel. One entry per CDR3 protein results from TCRdb running MiXCR on the reads. The sample shows roughly 1,100 distinct CDR3 sequences, around 10% of them seen only once. The CDR3 has 15 residues. Germline V gives CDR1 SGHDT, CDR2 YYEEEE. Trimming cost V 4 bases and J 4 bases; bases outside gene matches: 6. Four subsets defined by PD-1 and/or TIGIT were sorted from live CD3+CD8+TCRalphabeta+ cells. The sample consisted of CD8+ T cells from PBMCs, taken at baseline or after one month of anti-PD-1 therapy (not recorded which). The origin of this receptor is a human donor with melanoma. The chain recombines TRBV5-6 with TRBJ2-5; 11 bases agree with TRBD2. CDR3 nucleotides: TGTGCCAGCAGCCACAGGACTAGCGGGCTAGAGACCCAGTACTTC. It encodes CASSHRTSGLETQYF.